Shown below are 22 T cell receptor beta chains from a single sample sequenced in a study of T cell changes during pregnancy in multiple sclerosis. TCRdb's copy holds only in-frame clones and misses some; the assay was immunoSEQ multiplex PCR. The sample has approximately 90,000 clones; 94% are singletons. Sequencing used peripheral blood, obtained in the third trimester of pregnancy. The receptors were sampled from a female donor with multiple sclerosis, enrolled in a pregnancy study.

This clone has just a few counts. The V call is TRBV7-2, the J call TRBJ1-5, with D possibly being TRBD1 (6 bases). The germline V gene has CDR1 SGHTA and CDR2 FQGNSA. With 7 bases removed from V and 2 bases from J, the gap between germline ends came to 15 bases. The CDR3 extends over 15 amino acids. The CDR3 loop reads CASTNTGLGNQPQHF. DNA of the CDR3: TGTGCCAGCACCAATACAGGGTTGGGCAATCAGCCCCAGCATTTT.

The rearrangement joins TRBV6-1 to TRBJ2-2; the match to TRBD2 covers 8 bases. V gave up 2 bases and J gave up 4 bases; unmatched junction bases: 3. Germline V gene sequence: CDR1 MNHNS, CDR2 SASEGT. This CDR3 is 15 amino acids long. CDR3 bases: TGTGCCAGCAGTGAATCGAGCGGGAGCACCGGGGAGCTGTTTTTT. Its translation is CASSESSGSTGELFF.

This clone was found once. As DNA, the CDR3 is TGCAGCGTTGGGAGTGGGGCCGGTTCATATAATGAGCAGTTCTTC. Translated, it gives CSVGSGAGSYNEQFF. The chain links TRBV29-1 to TRBJ2-1; D is possibly TRBD1 (5 bases). The ends were cut back, 4 bases at V and 7 bases at J, with 20 bases in the middle. This CDR3 contains 15 residues. Germline CDR1 reads SQVTM; CDR2 reads ANQGSEA.

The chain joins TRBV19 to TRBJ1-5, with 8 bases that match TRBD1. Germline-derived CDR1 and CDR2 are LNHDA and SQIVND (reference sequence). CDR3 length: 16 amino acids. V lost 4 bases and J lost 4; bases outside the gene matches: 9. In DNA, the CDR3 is TGTGCCAGTAGTAGCGGGGCCAGGGGGCGTAATCAGCCCCAGCATTTT. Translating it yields CASSSGARGRNQPQHF.

CDR3 nucleotides: TGTGCCAGTACCCCTGAGGCGGGTCCACTAGCCAAAAACATTCAGTACTTC. Translating gives CASTPEAGPLAKNIQYF. V is TRBV19 and J is TRBJ2-4, with TRBD2 as a possible D gene (5 bases). CDR3 length: 17 amino acids. CDR1 and CDR2 (germline): LNHDA, SQIVND (reference sequence). The V and J ends lost 7 bases and 0 bases respectively, with 19 bases between them. Filled out from reference TRBV19 and TRBJ2-4, the complete variable domain reads DGGITQSPKYLFRKEGQNVTLSCEQNLNHDAMYWYRQDPGQGLRLIYYSQIVNDFQKGDIAEGYSVSREKKESFPLTVTSAQKNPTAFYLCASTPEAGPLAKNIQYFGAGTRLSVL.

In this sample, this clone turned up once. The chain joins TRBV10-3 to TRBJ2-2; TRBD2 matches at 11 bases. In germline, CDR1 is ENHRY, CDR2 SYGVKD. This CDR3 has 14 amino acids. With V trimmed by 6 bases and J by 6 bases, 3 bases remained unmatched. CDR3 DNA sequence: TGTGCCATCAGCTCACTAGCGGGAGCCGGGGAGCTGTTTTTT. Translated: CAISSLAGAGELFF.

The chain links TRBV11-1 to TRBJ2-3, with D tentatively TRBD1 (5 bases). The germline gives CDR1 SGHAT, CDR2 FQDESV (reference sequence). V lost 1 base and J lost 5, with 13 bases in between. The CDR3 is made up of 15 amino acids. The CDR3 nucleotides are TGTGCCAGCAGCTTAGAAGTGTCCAGGGAAGATACGCAGTATTTT. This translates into CASSLEVSREDTQYF.

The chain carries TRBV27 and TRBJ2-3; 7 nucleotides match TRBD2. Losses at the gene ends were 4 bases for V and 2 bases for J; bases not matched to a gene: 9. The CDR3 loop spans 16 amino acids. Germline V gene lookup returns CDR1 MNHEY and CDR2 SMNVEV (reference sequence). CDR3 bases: TGTGCCAGCAGTTGGGGGGGTGGCGGCAACACAGATACGCAGTATTTT. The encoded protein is CASSWGGGGNTDTQYF.

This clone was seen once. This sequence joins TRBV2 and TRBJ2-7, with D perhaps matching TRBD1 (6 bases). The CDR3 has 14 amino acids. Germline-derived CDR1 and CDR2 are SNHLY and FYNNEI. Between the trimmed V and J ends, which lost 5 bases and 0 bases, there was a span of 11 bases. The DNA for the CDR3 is TGTGCCAGCAGTAATCAGGGGTTCTCCTACGAGCAGTACTTC. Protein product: CASSNQGFSYEQYF.

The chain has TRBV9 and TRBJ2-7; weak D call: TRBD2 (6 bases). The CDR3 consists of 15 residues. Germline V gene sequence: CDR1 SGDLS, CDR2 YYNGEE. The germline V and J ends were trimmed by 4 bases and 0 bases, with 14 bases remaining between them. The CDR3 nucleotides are TGTGCCAGCAGCTCGGGACTTTCGAGCTCCTACGAGCAGTACTTC. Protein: CASSSGLSSSYEQYF.

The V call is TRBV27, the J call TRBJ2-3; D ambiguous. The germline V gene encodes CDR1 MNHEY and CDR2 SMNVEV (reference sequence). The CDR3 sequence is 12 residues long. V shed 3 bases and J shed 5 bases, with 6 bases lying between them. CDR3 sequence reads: CASSFRRDTQYF. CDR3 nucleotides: TGTGCCAGCAGTTTCCGGAGAGATACGCAGTATTTT.

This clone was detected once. DNA of the CDR3: TGTGCCAGCAGTTTATCGATTGACAGCTCCACAGATACGCAGTATTTT. Protein: CASSLSIDSSTDTQYF. V is TRBV27 and J is TRBJ2-3, with a weak D call TRBD1 (5 bases). The V gene lost 0 bases and the J gene lost 2 bases, with 12 bases spanning the gap. This CDR3 is 16 amino acids long. Germline-derived CDR1 and CDR2 are MNHEY and SMNVEV (reference sequence).

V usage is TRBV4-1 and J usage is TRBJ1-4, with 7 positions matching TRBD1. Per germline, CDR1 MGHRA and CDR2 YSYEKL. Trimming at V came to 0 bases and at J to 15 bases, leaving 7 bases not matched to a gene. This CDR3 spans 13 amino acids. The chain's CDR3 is CASSQERTGGMFF. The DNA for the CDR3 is TGCGCCAGCAGCCAAGAGCGGACAGGTGGTATGTTTTTT.

The CDR3: CSVVPGRTYNEQFF. DNA of the CDR3: TGCAGCGTTGTTCCAGGAAGGACCTACAATGAGCAGTTCTTC. This chain uses TRBV29-1 with TRBJ2-1; D call uncertain. The length of the CDR3 is 14 residues. Trimming shortened V by 4 bases and J by 2 bases, and 12 bases separated the two germline ends. Germline V gene sequence: CDR1 SQVTM, CDR2 ANQGSEA.

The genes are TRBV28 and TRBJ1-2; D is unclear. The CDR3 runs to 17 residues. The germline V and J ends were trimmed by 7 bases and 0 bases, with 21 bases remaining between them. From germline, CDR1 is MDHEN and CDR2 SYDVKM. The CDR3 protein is CASTSVVAGTANYGYTF. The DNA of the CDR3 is TGTGCCAGCACCTCGGTCGTCGCGGGTACGGCTAACTATGGCTACACCTTC.

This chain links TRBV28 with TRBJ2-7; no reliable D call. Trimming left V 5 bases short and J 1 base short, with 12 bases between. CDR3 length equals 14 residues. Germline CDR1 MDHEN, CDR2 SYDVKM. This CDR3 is CASSAPSRSYEQYF. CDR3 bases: TGTGCCAGCAGTGCACCATCTAGGTCCTACGAGCAGTACTTC.

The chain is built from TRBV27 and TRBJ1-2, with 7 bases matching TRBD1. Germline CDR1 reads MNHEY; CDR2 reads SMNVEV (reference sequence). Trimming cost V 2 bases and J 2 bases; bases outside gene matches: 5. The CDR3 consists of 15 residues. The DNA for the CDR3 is TGTGCCAGCAGTTTAAAAGGCAGGGGGAACTATGGCTACACCTTC. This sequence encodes CASSLKGRGNYGYTF.

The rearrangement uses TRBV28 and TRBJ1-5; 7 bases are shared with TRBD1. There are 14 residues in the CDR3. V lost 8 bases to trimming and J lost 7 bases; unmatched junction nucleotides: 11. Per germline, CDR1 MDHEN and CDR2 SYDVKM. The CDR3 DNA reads TGTGCCAGCCGAACAGGGGTGCTTTCACAGCCCCAGCATTTT. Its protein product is CASRTGVLSQPQHF.

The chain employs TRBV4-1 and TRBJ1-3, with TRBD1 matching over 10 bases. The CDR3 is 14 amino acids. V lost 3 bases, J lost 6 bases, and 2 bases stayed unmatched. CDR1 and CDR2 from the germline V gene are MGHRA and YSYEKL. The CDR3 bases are TGCGCCAGCAGCCATGGGACAGGGGAAAACACCATATATTTT. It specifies CASSHGTGENTIYF.

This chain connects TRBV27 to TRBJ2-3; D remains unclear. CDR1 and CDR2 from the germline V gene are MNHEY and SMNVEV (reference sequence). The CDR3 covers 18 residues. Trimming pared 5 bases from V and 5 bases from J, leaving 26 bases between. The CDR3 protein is CASSDQDMVYPHRDTQYF. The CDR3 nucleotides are TGTGCCAGCAGTGACCAAGACATGGTCTATCCCCACAGAGATACGCAGTATTTT.

The CDR3 spells CASSSNPGQGINTEAFF. CDR3 bases: TGCGCCAGCAGCTCAAACCCGGGACAGGGGATAAACACTGAAGCTTTCTTT. The rearrangement links TRBV5-1 to TRBJ1-1; 10 bases are shared with TRBD1. Germline loops: CDR1 SGHRS, CDR2 YFSETQ. V was clipped by 3 bases and J by 2 bases; unmatched bases: 10. The CDR3 contains 17 residues.

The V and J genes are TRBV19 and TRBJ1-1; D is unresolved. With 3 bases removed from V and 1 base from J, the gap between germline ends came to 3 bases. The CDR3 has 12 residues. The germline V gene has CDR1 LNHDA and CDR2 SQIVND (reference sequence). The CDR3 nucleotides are TGTGCCAGTAGTATCGGGAACACTGAAGCTTTCTTT. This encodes CASSIGNTEAFF. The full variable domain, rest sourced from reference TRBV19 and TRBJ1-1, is DGGITQSPKYLFRKEGQNVTLSCEQNLNHDAMYWYRQDPGQGLRLIYYSQIVNDFQKGDIAEGYSVSREKKESFPLTVTSAQKNPTAFYLCASSIGNTEAFFGQGTRLTVV.